Listed below are T cell receptor beta chains from one sample, sequenced in a study of patients and donors after allogeneic stem cell transplantation. One entry per CDR3 protein results from TCRdb running MiXCR on the RT-PCR reads. This sample has fewer than 500,000 distinct CDR3 sequences; roughly 17% occur once, and the top ten carry less than 8.5%. Sequenced sample: blood, either unsorted or a sorted T cell fraction (not recorded which). These receptors all stem from a human donor who was either an allogeneic HSCT recipient or a stem cell or donor lymphocyte infusion donor (not recorded which). It is not recorded whose cells these are; they may come from a transplant donor. CDR3s include the opening cysteine and the closing phenylalanine or tryptophan. The order of the fields is CDR3 protein, CDR3 DNA, D gene, V gene, J gene, clone size. D genes are given only for firm matches. Not all rows give a size; the values are once, few, many and, for expanded clones, a class.

CDR3aa: CASSQGQGRDEQYF; CDR3nt: TGCGCCAGCAGCCAAGGCCAGGGCCGGGACGAGCAGTACTTC; d_gene: NA; v_gene: TRBV4-1; j_gene: TRBJ2-7; abundance: NA
CDR3aa: CASSPAGGAFTGELFF; CDR3nt: TGTGCCAGCAGCCCGGCCGGGGGGGCGTTCACCGGGGAGCTGTTTTTT; d_gene: TRBD2; v_gene: TRBV9; j_gene: TRBJ2-2; abundance: NA
CDR3aa: CSATPRAGAYNEQFF; CDR3nt: TGCAGTGCTACCCCCCGGGCCGGTGCCTACAATGAGCAGTTCTTC; d_gene: NA; v_gene: TRBV20-1; j_gene: TRBJ2-1; abundance: NA
CDR3aa: CASIPGQGVDLGQPQHF; CDR3nt: TGTGCCAGCATTCCGGGACAGGGGGTCGATCTGGGTCAGCCCCAGCATTTT; d_gene: TRBD1; v_gene: TRBV5-8; j_gene: TRBJ1-5; abundance: few
CDR3aa: CATSRALPGQGNTEAFF; CDR3nt: TGTGCCACCAGCAGAGCCCTACCGGGACAGGGGAACACTGAAGCTTTCTTT; d_gene: TRBD1; v_gene: TRBV15; j_gene: TRBJ1-1; abundance: NA
CDR3aa: CASSLSGSAHNEQFF; CDR3nt: TGTGCCAGCAGCCTTAGCGGGTCGGCCCACAATGAGCAGTTCTTC; d_gene: TRBD2; v_gene: TRBV7-8; j_gene: TRBJ2-1; abundance: NA
CDR3aa: CASTRTNYGYTF; CDR3nt: TGTGCCAGCACCCGGACCAACTATGGCTACACCTTC; d_gene: NA; v_gene: TRBV6-2/TRBV6-3; j_gene: TRBJ1-2; abundance: few
CDR3aa: CASSPPAGLALNNEQFF; CDR3nt: TGTGCCAGCAGCCCCCCAGCGGGACTAGCGCTTAACAATGAGCAGTTCTTC; d_gene: TRBD2; v_gene: TRBV7-8; j_gene: TRBJ2-1; abundance: many
CDR3aa: CASSLARRQGGTNYGYTF; CDR3nt: TGTGCCAGCAGCTTAGCACGGCGACAGGGTGGGACTAACTATGGCTACACCTTC; d_gene: TRBD1; v_gene: TRBV7-2; j_gene: TRBJ1-2; abundance: NA
CDR3aa: CASSLEVAGGETQYF; CDR3nt: TGTGCCAGCAGTTTAGAGGTAGCGGGGGGAGAGACCCAGTACTTC; d_gene: TRBD2; v_gene: TRBV12-3/TRBV12-4; j_gene: TRBJ2-5; abundance: few
CDR3aa: CASSLVGAYEQYF; CDR3nt: TGTGCCAGCAGCTTGGTGGGCGCCTACGAGCAGTACTTC; d_gene: NA; v_gene: TRBV11-2; j_gene: TRBJ2-7; abundance: few
CDR3aa: CASTGGRSGANVLTF; CDR3nt: TGTGCCAGCACAGGGGGTCGGTCTGGGGCCAACGTCCTGACTTTC; d_gene: TRBD1; v_gene: TRBV27; j_gene: TRBJ2-6; abundance: few
CDR3aa: CSGRPDGTYGYTF; CDR3nt: TGCAGTGGTAGGCCGGACGGTACCTATGGCTACACCTTC; d_gene: NA; v_gene: TRBV20-1; j_gene: TRBJ1-2; abundance: few
CDR3aa: CASSEAILGTGGGIHNSPLHF; CDR3nt: TGTGCCAGCAGTGAAGCGATTTTAGGGACAGGGGGCGGAATACATAATTCACCCCTCCACTTT; d_gene: TRBD1; v_gene: TRBV2; j_gene: TRBJ1-6; abundance: NA
CDR3aa: CASSVGSSGGNIQYF; CDR3nt: TGTGCCAGCAGCGTGGGGTCCTCAGGAGGAAACATTCAGTACTTC; d_gene: NA; v_gene: TRBV9; j_gene: TRBJ2-4; abundance: many
CDR3aa: CAGGQTSSYNSPLHF; CDR3nt: TGTGCCGGTGGACAGACGAGCTCCTATAATTCACCCCTCCACTTT; d_gene: NA; v_gene: TRBV2; j_gene: TRBJ1-6; abundance: few
CDR3aa: CSGRGGLSYNEQFF; CDR3nt: TGCAGTGGACGGGGGGGACTAAGTTATAATGAGCAGTTCTTC; d_gene: TRBD2; v_gene: TRBV20-1; j_gene: TRBJ2-1; abundance: NA
CDR3aa: CATSDPSGGAHEQFF; CDR3nt: TGTGCCACCAGTGACCCCTCGGGGGGAGCGCATGAGCAGTTCTTC; d_gene: TRBD2; v_gene: TRBV24-1; j_gene: TRBJ2-1; abundance: few
CDR3aa: CASSILGGTQDTQYF; CDR3nt: TGTGCCAGTAGTATTTTGGGCGGGACCCAAGATACGCAGTATTTT; d_gene: NA; v_gene: TRBV19; j_gene: TRBJ2-3; abundance: NA
CDR3aa: CSITGKAETQYF; CDR3nt: TGCAGTATAACGGGGAAGGCTGAGACCCAGTACTTC; d_gene: NA; v_gene: TRBV20-1; j_gene: TRBJ2-5; abundance: NA
CDR3aa: CAWSSILTEAFF; CDR3nt: TGTGCCTGGAGCTCTATACTCACTGAAGCTTTCTTT; d_gene: NA; v_gene: TRBV30; j_gene: TRBJ1-1; abundance: few
CDR3aa: CASSLALDLKDTQYF; CDR3nt: TGCGCCAGCAGCTTGGCCCTGGACCTGAAGGATACGCAGTATTTT; d_gene: NA; v_gene: TRBV5-1; j_gene: TRBJ2-3; abundance: NA
CDR3aa: CASSQDVRGPYGYTF; CDR3nt: TGCGCCAGCAGCCAAGATGTAAGGGGGCCGTATGGCTACACCTTC; d_gene: TRBD1; v_gene: TRBV4-3; j_gene: TRBJ1-2; abundance: NA
CDR3aa: CASSLGDTLNQPQHF; CDR3nt: TGCGCCAGCAGCTTGGGGGACACCCTCAATCAGCCCCAGCATTTT; d_gene: NA; v_gene: TRBV5-1; j_gene: TRBJ1-5; abundance: NA
CDR3aa: CASSSRRGPGGHQPQHF; CDR3nt: TGTGCCAGCAGTTCCCGGAGGGGACCAGGGGGGCACCAGCCCCAGCATTTT; d_gene: TRBD1; v_gene: TRBV12-3/TRBV12-4; j_gene: TRBJ1-5; abundance: few
CDR3aa: CSVESRGSGANVLTF; CDR3nt: TGCAGCGTTGAAAGTAGGGGGTCTGGGGCCAACGTCCTGACTTTC; d_gene: NA; v_gene: TRBV29-1; j_gene: TRBJ2-6; abundance: NA